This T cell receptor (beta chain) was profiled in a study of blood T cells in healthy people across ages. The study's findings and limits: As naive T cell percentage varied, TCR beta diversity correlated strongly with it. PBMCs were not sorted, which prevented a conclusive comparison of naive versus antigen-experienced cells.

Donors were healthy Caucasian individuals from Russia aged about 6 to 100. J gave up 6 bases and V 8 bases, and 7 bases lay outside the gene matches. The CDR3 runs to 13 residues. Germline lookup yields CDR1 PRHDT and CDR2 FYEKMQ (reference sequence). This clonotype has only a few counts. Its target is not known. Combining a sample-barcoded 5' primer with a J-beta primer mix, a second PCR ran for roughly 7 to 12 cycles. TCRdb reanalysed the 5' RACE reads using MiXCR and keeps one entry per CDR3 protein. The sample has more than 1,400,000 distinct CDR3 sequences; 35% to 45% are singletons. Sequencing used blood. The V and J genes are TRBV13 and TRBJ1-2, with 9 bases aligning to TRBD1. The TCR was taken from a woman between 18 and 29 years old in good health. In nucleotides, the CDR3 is TGTGCCAGCGGAGGGACAGGGCGGGATGGCTACACCTTC. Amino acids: CASGGTGRDGYTF.